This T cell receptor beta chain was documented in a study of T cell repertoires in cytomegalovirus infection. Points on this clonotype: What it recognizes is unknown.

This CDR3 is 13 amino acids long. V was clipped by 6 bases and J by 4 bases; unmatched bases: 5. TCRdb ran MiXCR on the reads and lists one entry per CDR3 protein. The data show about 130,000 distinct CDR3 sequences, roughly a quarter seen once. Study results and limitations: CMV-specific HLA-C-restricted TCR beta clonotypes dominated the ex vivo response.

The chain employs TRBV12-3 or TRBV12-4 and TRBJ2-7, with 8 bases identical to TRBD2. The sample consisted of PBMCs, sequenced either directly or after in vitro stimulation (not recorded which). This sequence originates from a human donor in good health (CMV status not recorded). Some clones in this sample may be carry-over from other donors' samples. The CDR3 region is CASSPGLDYEQYV. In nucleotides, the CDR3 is TGTGCCAGCAGCCCGGGACTAGATTACGAGCAGTACGTC.